This T cell receptor beta chain was identified in a study of PD-1 blockade in classical Hodgkin lymphoma. Study findings and constraints: There was a significant rise in CD4+ TCR diversity by C4D1, with no such rise for CD8+. Complete responders entered with baseline diversity on par with newly diagnosed patients, the results showed.

Concerning this clone itself: Antigen: not known.

Every single patient, without exception, relapsed after autologous stem cell transplantation, and brentuximab vedotin exposure varied. Produced via immunoSEQ multiplex PCR; TCRdb's table is partial and in-frame only. Of roughly 81,000 clones in the sample, 80% to 95% were seen once. The specimen comprised peripheral blood mononuclear cells (PBMCs), sampled before the second cycle of nivolumab. This clonotype was sampled from a human donor with classical Hodgkin lymphoma.

The CDR3 region has the DNA TGTGCCACCAGCAGAGATTCGTGGAGAGCTGAAGCTTTCTTT. Its translation is CATSRDSWRAEAFF. The V gene is TRBV15, the J gene TRBJ1-1; D unclear. Germline V gene lookup returns CDR1 LNHNV and CDR2 YYDKDF (reference sequence). CDR3 size: 14 residues. V was trimmed by 0 bases and J by 6 bases, leaving 11 bases between them.